This TCR beta chain derives from a study of OX40 agonist ivuxolimab in advanced cancers. The study, taken as a whole, reports: In general, CD8+ T cells held more expanded clones than CD4+ did, on average. Clonal expansion from baseline to week 6 occurred in both CD4+ and CD8+ T cells.

Concerning this clone: Its antigen remains unknown.

Sampling of blood occurred at baseline, cycle 4 day 1, and cycle 7 day 1. The germline CDR1 and CDR2 sequences are MNHEY and SMNVEV (reference sequence). V shed 5 bases, J shed 6 bases, and the junction held 11 bases outside the gene matches. This CDR3 has 17 residues. Data came from immunoSEQ multiplex PCR; TCRdb stores just in-frame clones and leaves some out. Here the sample spans tens of thousands of clones, roughly nine tenths being singletons. The sequenced sample was CD4+ or CD8+ T cells sorted from blood, obtained in a trial of the OX40 agonist ivuxolimab. The chain uses TRBV27 and TRBJ2-1, with 12 bases that match TRBD1. The clonotype comes from an adult with an advanced solid tumor such as melanoma, head and neck, liver or kidney cancer. CDR3 region: CASSPGTGGGGGNEQFF. Written as DNA, the CDR3 is TGTGCCAGCAGTCCAGGGACAGGGGGCGGTGGGGGCAATGAGCAGTTCTTC.